These 26 T cell receptor beta chains were all obtained from the same sample, sequenced in a study of T cells after yellow fever vaccination. TCRdb analysed the 5' RACE reads with MiXCR anew, one entry per CDR3 protein. The repertoire holds some 340,000 distinct CDR3 sequences, with approximately 11% as singletons. The sample here was CD4+ T cells sorted from PBMCs, taken 45 days after the yellow fever booster vaccination. The receptors originated from a young man who received the YFV17D yellow fever vaccine.

This clonotype was found a few times. The chain joins TRBV5-1 to TRBJ2-1; D is uncertain. Germline V gives CDR1 SGHRS, CDR2 YFSETQ. This CDR3 has 13 amino acids. Trimming removed 0 bases at V and 8 bases at J, with 9 bases between. CDR3 DNA sequence: TGCGCCAGCAGCTTGGGTACGTCCGATGAGCAGTTCTTC. It is translated as CASSLGTSDEQFF.

The CDR3 protein is CASSLLIRDSPLHF. CDR3 nucleotides: TGTGCCAGCAGTTTATTGATCCGCGATTCACCCCTCCACTTT. This chain connects TRBV12-3 or TRBV12-4 to TRBJ1-6; no firm D call. This CDR3 region has 14 residues. Trimming removed 2 bases at V and 8 bases at J, with 10 bases between.

This clonotype showed up many times. The chain has TRBV6-2 or TRBV6-3 and TRBJ2-3, with D perhaps being TRBD1 or TRBD2 (5 bases each). CDR1 and CDR2 from the germline V gene are MNHEY and SVGEGT. CDR3 length: 17 residues. The V and J ends lost 5 bases and 1 base respectively, with 19 bases between them. CDR3 amino acids: CASSIPGTAPRTDTQYF. The CDR3 nucleotides read TGTGCCAGCAGTATTCCCGGGACCGCACCTCGCACAGATACGCAGTATTTT.

This clonotype was counted a few times. The chain carries TRBV4-2 and TRBJ1-1; the match to TRBD1 covers 7 bases. V trimming: 4 bases; J trimming: 4 bases; junction bases outside the gene matches: 9. Germline assignment: CDR1 LGHNA and CDR2 YNFKEQ. The CDR3 contains 15 residues. CDR3 amino acids: CASSRARGRITEAFF. The CDR3 DNA follows: TGTGCCAGCAGCCGAGCGAGGGGGCGGATCACTGAAGCTTTCTTT.

The genes are TRBV6-1 and TRBJ2-7; tentatively, D is TRBD1 (6 bases). Germline CDR1 is MNHNS and CDR2 is SASEGT. V was trimmed by 7 bases and J by 2 bases, leaving 12 bases between them. This CDR3 contains 13 residues. CDR3 bases: TGTGCCAGCAATAAGGGGGAGACCTACGAGCAGTACGTC. It is translated as CASNKGETYEQYV.

This clonotype was picked up a small number of times. This chain connects TRBV5-5 to TRBJ1-2; a possible D gene is TRBD1 (5 bases). CDR1 is SGHKS and CDR2 is YYEKEE in the germline V gene (reference sequence). This CDR3 contains 13 residues. V shed 4 bases and J shed 4 bases, with 11 bases lying between them. The DNA for the CDR3 is TGTGCCAGCAGCCGAGCTAGGGGCTATGGCTACACCTTC. This codes for CASSRARGYGYTF.

This chain links TRBV11-3 with TRBJ2-2, with D possibly being TRBD1 or TRBD2 (5 bases each). Germline CDR1 and CDR2: SGHNT and YENEEA. Trimming pared 5 bases from V and 4 bases from J, leaving 11 bases between. The CDR3 is 14 residues long. The CDR3 DNA sequence: TGTGCCAGCAGCAAGGGACCTAGCACCGGGGAGCTGTTTTTT. Amino acid sequence: CASSKGPSTGELFF.

This chain joins TRBV5-4 and TRBJ2-2; 12 positions match TRBD2. The V gene's germline CDR1 is SGHNT and CDR2 YYREEE (reference sequence). The CDR3 loop spans 19 amino acids. Trimming took 0 bases from V and 7 from J; bases not matched to a gene: 13. This chain's CDR3 is CASSLGLLAGGRRIGELFF. The CDR3 region has the DNA TGTGCCAGCAGCTTGGGTCTCCTAGCGGGGGGGCGCAGGATCGGGGAGCTGTTTTTT.

This clonotype was seen ten or more times. The rearrangement uses TRBV4-1 and TRBJ2-2; the match to TRBD2 covers 13 bases. The CDR3 spans 18 residues. Per the germline V gene, CDR1 is MGHRA and CDR2 is YSYEKL. The V segment lost 3 bases and the J segment 5 bases; nucleotides outside the gene matches: 9. The CDR3 sequence is CASSHDVWGLAGTGELFF. The CDR3 region has the DNA TGCGCCAGCAGCCACGATGTATGGGGACTAGCGGGGACCGGGGAGCTGTTTTTT.

There are a few counts of this clonotype. The chain recombines TRBV5-1 with TRBJ2-7, with D possibly called TRBD1 or TRBD2 (5 bases each). V shed 2 bases and J shed 3 bases, with 12 bases lying between them. The germline V gene encodes CDR1 SGHRS and CDR2 YFSETQ. This CDR3 region has 14 residues. As DNA, the CDR3 is TGCGCCAGCAGCTTAAACCGGGACGTCTACGAGCAGTACGTC. Translating it yields CASSLNRDVYEQYV.

The chain carries TRBV11-3 and TRBJ2-2; TRBD2 matches at 7 bases. V gave up 5 bases and J gave up 0 bases; unmatched junction bases: 6. The germline gives CDR1 SGHNT, CDR2 YENEEA. CDR3 length: 16 amino acids. As DNA, the CDR3 is TGTGCCAGCAGCCCGGCCGGGACTACGAACACCGGGGAGCTGTTTTTT. It encodes CASSPAGTTNTGELFF.

There are a few counts of this clonotype. The rearrangement joins TRBV29-1 to TRBJ1-4, with 8 bases identical to TRBD1. This CDR3 has 13 residues. J was trimmed by 4 bases and V by 7 bases; bases with no gene match: 5. From germline, CDR1 is SQVTM and CDR2 ANQGSEA. The CDR3 DNA sequence: TGCAGCGCAACAGGACAGGGTAATGAAAAACTGTTTTTT. Translation: CSATGQGNEKLFF.

This clonotype has more than one count but fewer than ten. The chain couples TRBV7-2 to TRBJ1-2, with 7 bases that match TRBD1. Germline trimming cut 0 bases from V and 5 bases from J; bases unmatched to any gene: 6. This CDR3 region has 15 residues. Germline V gene sequence: CDR1 SGHTA, CDR2 FQGNSA. The CDR3 loop reads CASSLAQGRWYGYTF. The CDR3 region has the DNA TGTGCCAGCAGCTTAGCACAGGGGCGTTGGTATGGCTACACCTTC.

In its sample, this clonotype was seen many times. This CDR3 is CASSTGTVPYNEQFF. The CDR3 nucleotides are TGTGCCAGCAGTACCGGGACAGTTCCCTACAATGAGCAGTTCTTC. V and J are TRBV6-2 or TRBV6-3 and TRBJ2-1, with 7 bases lining up with TRBD1. Germline V gives CDR1 MNHEY, CDR2 SVGEGT. V was clipped by 5 bases and J by 2 bases; unmatched bases: 6. The CDR3 totals 15 residues.

The table lists this clonotype with a few counts. The V and J genes are TRBV4-1 and TRBJ2-1, with 14 positions matching TRBD2. CDR1 is MGHRA, CDR2 YSYEKL, per germline. The CDR3 is 18 amino acids. V lost 3 bases to trimming and J lost 8 bases; unmatched junction nucleotides: 12. CDR3 in DNA: TGCGCCAGCAGCCAGTGGGCGACTAGCGGGGGGGCAAGCGATGAGCAGTTCTTC. Translation gives CASSQWATSGGASDEQFF.

V and J are TRBV20-1 and TRBJ1-6, with D maybe TRBD1 (5 bases). Germline CDR1 DFQATT, CDR2 SNEGSKA (reference sequence). V dropped 6 bases and J dropped 8 bases, with 11 bases sitting between them. The CDR3 spans 12 residues. The CDR3 bases are TGCAGTGCGGTCACAGGTGATTCACCCCTCCACTTT. Residues: CSAVTGDSPLHF.

This clonotype turned up a few times. The V gene is TRBV5-6, the J gene TRBJ2-5, with no clear D. The CDR3 length is 15 residues. V lost 1 base, J lost 2 bases, and 12 bases lay in between. CDR1 and CDR2 (germline): SGHDT, YYEEEE. CDR3 in DNA: TGTGCCAGCAGCTTGCCGGCGAACTCTCAAGAGACCCAGTACTTC. As protein: CASSLPANSQETQYF.

The chain is built from TRBV6-1 and TRBJ2-1; D remains unclear. The CDR3 is 12 amino acids. V was shortened by 3 bases and J by 15 bases, with 15 bases between the two germline ends. Germline V gene lookup returns CDR1 MNHNS and CDR2 SASEGT. CDR3 nucleotides: TGTGCCAGCAGTGAGTTCCAGAGAGATCGGTTCTTC. Translated, it gives CASSEFQRDRFF.

This clonotype came up a few times. The rearrangement joins TRBV20-1 to TRBJ2-1; 7 positions match TRBD2. Germline V CDR1 and CDR2: DFQATT, SNEGSKA (reference sequence). J was trimmed by 4 bases and V by 6 bases; bases with no gene match: 9. This CDR3 spans 14 amino acids. The DNA of the CDR3 is TGCAGTGCCTGTCCTAGCGGCGTATACAATGAGCAGTTCTTC. It yields the protein CSACPSGVYNEQFF.

The V call is TRBV6-1, the J call TRBJ2-1, with D tentatively TRBD2 (7 bases). The CDR3 is made up of 15 amino acids. Germline V CDR1 and CDR2: MNHNS, SASEGT. Trimming shortened V by 3 bases and J by 8 bases, and 17 bases separated the two germline ends. The CDR3 spells CASSEGWGGGHEQFF. The CDR3, as DNA: TGTGCCAGCAGTGAGGGTTGGGGGGGCGGGCATGAGCAGTTCTTC.

This clonotype turned up a few times. The rearrangement uses TRBV7-9 and TRBJ2-1; no reliable D call. This CDR3 is 16 amino acids long. Germline CDR1 SEHNR, CDR2 FQNEAQ (reference sequence). The V end was cut by 6 bases, the J end by 0 bases, with 15 bases between. The CDR3 sequence: CASRSREASSYNEQFF. For the CDR3, the DNA is TGTGCCAGCAGATCCCGAGAGGCGAGCTCCTACAATGAGCAGTTCTTC.

The chain links TRBV15 to TRBJ1-1; no firm D call. The CDR3 is made up of 14 amino acids. With 0 bases removed from V and 0 bases from J, the gap between germline ends came to 5 bases. Germline V gene sequence: CDR1 LNHNV, CDR2 YYDKDF (reference sequence). CDR3 region: CATSRDRVNTEAFF. The CDR3 bases are TGTGCCACCAGCAGAGATAGAGTGAACACTGAAGCTTTCTTT.

This clonotype has just a few counts. The CDR3 is CASRSRDYNEQFF. The CDR3 DNA is TGTGCCAGCAGATCACGGGACTACAATGAGCAGTTCTTC. J is TRBJ2-1 and V is TRBV6-5, with D possibly TRBD2 on 5 matching bases. The CDR3 consists of 13 residues. The V and J ends lost 6 bases and 3 bases respectively, with 9 bases between them. The V gene's germline CDR1 is MNHEY and CDR2 SVGAGI.

This clonotype was counted ten times or more. The chain carries TRBV20-1 and TRBJ1-1; tentatively, D is TRBD1 (5 bases). The CDR3 extends over 17 amino acids. V lost 0 bases and J lost 1, with 18 bases in between. The germline CDR1 and CDR2 sequences are DFQATT and SNEGSKA (reference sequence). CDR3 residues: CSARDRRWGLTNTEAFF. The DNA for the CDR3 is TGCAGTGCTAGAGATCGGCGTTGGGGACTGACGAACACTGAAGCTTTCTTT.

This clonotype was picked up many times. V and J are TRBV7-2 and TRBJ1-5, with a possible D match to TRBD1 (5 bases). V was shortened by 3 bases and J by 3 bases, with 12 bases between the two germline ends. CDR1 and CDR2 from the germline V gene are SGHTA and FQGNSA. The CDR3 runs 15 residues. CDR3 in DNA: TGTGCCAGCAGCTTCGCCCAGGGAGACAATCAGCCCCAGCATTTT. This translates into CASSFAQGDNQPQHF.

This clonotype was seen more than once but under ten times. The chain recombines TRBV10-3 with TRBJ2-5, with D possibly being TRBD1 or TRBD2 (6 bases each). With 3 bases removed from V and 5 bases from J, the gap between germline ends came to 13 bases. CDR1 and CDR2 (germline): ENHRY, SYGVKD. The CDR3 is made up of 14 amino acids. Here the CDR3 reads CAISELAGHETQYF. The CDR3 coding sequence is TGTGCCATCAGTGAACTCGCGGGACACGAGACCCAGTACTTC.